The 27 T cell receptor beta chains presented below share a single source sample, sequenced in a study of T cell responses to AZD1222 COVID-19 vaccine (dated by TCRdb to about 2021). The protocol used for the library was the immunoSEQ multiplex PCR assay. The clones in this table, taken by TCRdb from immuneACCESS, are in-frame only. Not every clone is retained; where verified, under half of the shortfall comes from an unresolved V gene, and the cause of the rest is unknown. The sample table shows 100,000 to 130,000 clones, and about 85% are seen once. Together, the top ten hold around 4.9% of the sample. Sample time point, as interpreted from the label and publication: about 28 days (+/-7) after the second vaccine dose. The sequenced sample was peripheral blood, obtained 28 days after the second AZD1222 dose. These receptor sequences come from an adult who received the AZD1222 COVID-19 vaccine.

This clone was observed a few times. The DNA for the CDR3 is TGTGCCAGCAGCTTGGTAGGGGCGCCTGAAGCTTTCTTT. Its protein product is CASSLVGAPEAFF. The rearrangement links TRBV7-9 to TRBJ1-1; D perhaps matches TRBD1 (5 bases). V lost 3 bases to trimming and J lost 6 bases, with 11 bases between them. CDR3 length: 13 residues. In germline, CDR1 is SEHNR, CDR2 FQNEAQ (reference sequence).

The chain joins TRBV7-2 to TRBJ2-7, with D unclear. Germline V gives CDR1 SGHTA, CDR2 FQGNSA. V gave up 1 base and J gave up 1 base, with 8 bases separating them. This CDR3 is built from 14 residues. This CDR3 is CASSLGGFSYEQYF. CDR3 bases: TGTGCCAGCAGCTTAGGAGGTTTTTCCTACGAGCAGTACTTC.

The V and J genes are TRBV20-1 and TRBJ1-2, with D tentatively TRBD1 (5 bases). Per the germline V gene, CDR1 is DFQATT and CDR2 is SNEGSKA (reference sequence). V was cut by 3 bases and J by 4 bases, with 12 bases left in between. The CDR3 has 13 amino acids. CDR3 in DNA: TGCAGTGCTAGTGGGGGGGATGCCTATGGCTACACCTTC. Residues: CSASGGDAYGYTF.

V gene TRBV7-3 combines with J gene TRBJ2-2, with a possible D match to TRBD1 (5 bases). From germline, CDR1 is SGHTA and CDR2 FQGTGA. The CDR3 is 15 residues long. The V end lost 2 bases, the J end lost 2 bases, and 9 bases lay between the germline ends. In DNA, the CDR3 is TGTGCCAGCAGCTTAGGGGCAGGAAACACCGGGGAGCTGTTTTTT. Residues: CASSLGAGNTGELFF. Variable domain in full (rest from reference TRBV7-3 and TRBJ2-2): GAGVSQTPSNKVTEKGKYVELRCDPISGHTALYWYRQSLGQGPEFLIYFQGTGAADDSGLPNDRFFAVRPEGSVSTLKIQRTERGDSAVYLCASSLGAGNTGELFFGEGSRLTVL.

The chain links TRBV6-5 to TRBJ2-1, with a tentative D call TRBD1 (6 bases). V was pared by 6 bases and J by 2 bases, with 14 bases between. Looked up from germline, CDR1 is MNHEY and CDR2 is SVGAGI. This CDR3 has 15 residues. CDR3 DNA: TGTGCCAGCAGCGGACGGGACATAACCTACAATGAGCAGTTCTTC. It codes for CASSGRDITYNEQFF.

The CDR3 nucleotides read TGCGCCAGCAGCTTGGGCCCCACTGGCGGGGGGGCGGTTGAGCAGTTCTTC. This encodes CASSLGPTGGGAVEQFF. This sequence joins TRBV5-1 and TRBJ2-1; 9 positions match TRBD2. Germline V CDR1 and CDR2: SGHRS, YFSETQ. The CDR3 sequence is 17 residues long. J lost 9 bases, V lost 0 bases, and 13 bases had no gene match.

The rearrangement joins TRBV19 to TRBJ1-5; 8 positions agree with TRBD1. Germline CDR1 LNHDA, CDR2 SQIVND (reference sequence). The CDR3 has 16 residues. The V gene end was trimmed by 5 bases and the J gene end by 3 bases; junction bases not matched to a gene: 9. The DNA for the CDR3 is TGTGCCAGTAGTCCCCAGGGGGCCTTCGCCAATCAGCCCCAGCATTTT. This translates into CASSPQGAFANQPQHF.

The V and J genes are TRBV19 and TRBJ1-2; D is perhaps TRBD1 (6 bases). V shed 11 bases and J shed 5 bases, with 12 bases lying between them. This CDR3 spans 11 amino acids. CDR1 is LNHDA, CDR2 SQIVND, per germline (reference sequence). CDR3 sequence reads: CASRTAYGYTF. In DNA form, the CDR3 reads TGTGCCTCCAGGACAGCGTATGGCTACACCTTC.

The chain links TRBV5-6 to TRBJ2-7; D remains ambiguous. Germline V gene sequence: CDR1 SGHDT, CDR2 YYEEEE. The CDR3 is 13 residues long. V was shortened by 1 base and J by 2 bases, with 7 bases between the two germline ends. The CDR3 sequence is CASSLSQTYEQYF. The DNA for the CDR3 is TGTGCCAGCAGCTTGAGTCAGACCTACGAGCAGTACTTC. The full variable domain, rest sourced from reference TRBV5-6 and TRBJ2-7, is DAGVTQSPTHLIKTRGQQVTLRCSPKSGHDTVSWYQQALGQGPQFIFQYYEEEERQRGNFPDRFSGHQFPNYSSELNVNALLLGDSALYLCASSLSQTYEQYFGPGTRLTVT.

The V and J genes are TRBV23-1 and TRBJ2-5; TRBD1 aligns across 10 bases. TRBV23-1 is an open reading frame, and its role is uncertain. This CDR3 comprises 17 residues. V lost 2 bases, J lost 4 bases, and 10 bases stayed unmatched. The CDR3 loop reads CASSQRGQGEIGETQYF. The CDR3 DNA reads as TGCGCCAGCAGTCAACGTGGACAGGGGGAGATTGGAGAGACCCAGTACTTC.

The rearrangement joins TRBV7-2 to TRBJ2-1; D is undetermined. Germline assignment: CDR1 SGHTA and CDR2 FQGNSA. The V and J ends lost 2 bases and 6 bases respectively, with 8 bases between them. This CDR3 is 13 amino acids long. The CDR3 reads CASSLSQLNEQFF. In nucleotides, the CDR3 is TGTGCCAGCAGCTTAAGTCAACTCAATGAGCAGTTCTTC.

This clone was counted a single time. The CDR3 coding sequence is TGCAGCGTTGATCGCACTTCCCAGGAGGCTTTCTTT. It translates to CSVDRTSQEAFF. The V and J genes are TRBV29-1 and TRBJ1-1; D remains unclear. V gave up 3 bases and J gave up 11 bases, with 16 bases separating them. The germline V gene encodes CDR1 SQVTM and CDR2 ANQGSEA. The CDR3 has 12 residues.

Only one count was recorded for this clone. This chain joins TRBV27 and TRBJ1-5, with TRBD1 as a possible D gene (6 bases). The CDR3 length is 13 residues. Per germline, CDR1 MNHEY and CDR2 SMNVEV (reference sequence). With 6 bases removed from V and 6 bases from J, the gap between germline ends came to 12 bases. The CDR3 DNA reads as TGTGCCAGCAGCTCAGGGGTAGGTCAGCCCCAGCATTTT. Amino acid sequence: CASSSGVGQPQHF.

The CDR3 DNA follows: TGTGCCAGCAGTGAACCCGGATCAGCCACAGATACGCAGTATTTT. It specifies CASSEPGSATDTQYF. The V and J genes are TRBV25-1 and TRBJ2-3; D is unresolved. This CDR3 region has 15 residues. The V gene's germline CDR1 is MGHDK and CDR2 SYGVNS. V gave up 2 bases and J gave up 2 bases, with 11 bases separating them. Full variable domain (outside the CDR3, taken from reference TRBV25-1 and TRBJ2-3): EADIYQTPRYLVIGTGKKITLECSQTMGHDKMYWYQQDPGMELHLIHYSYGVNSTEKGDLSSESTVSRIRTEHFPLTLESARPSHTSQYLCASSEPGSATDTQYFGPGTRLTVL.

This chain connects TRBV4-2 to TRBJ2-7; the D gene is possibly TRBD1 (5 bases). The germline V gene encodes CDR1 LGHNA and CDR2 YNFKEQ. The CDR3 totals 15 residues. Trimming left V 0 bases short and J 3 bases short, with 12 bases between. This CDR3 is CASSQDQGQGYEQYF. The CDR3 DNA reads TGTGCCAGCAGCCAAGATCAAGGGCAGGGCTACGAGCAGTACTTC.

V usage is TRBV27 and J usage is TRBJ2-7, with D unresolved. CDR3 length: 15 amino acids. Germline-derived CDR1 and CDR2 are MNHEY and SMNVEV (reference sequence). The V and J ends lost 2 bases and 3 bases respectively, with 14 bases between them. Written as DNA, the CDR3 is TGTGCCAGCAGTTTACCCCATGGGTCCGGCTACGAGCAGTACTTC. This sequence encodes CASSLPHGSGYEQYF.

DNA for the CDR3: TGTGCCAGCAGCTTGGGTTTACACAGGGGAAGCACTGAAGCTTTCTTT. Translated, it gives CASSLGLHRGSTEAFF. The chain is built from TRBV5-6 and TRBJ1-1, with 7 bases matching TRBD1. Germline V gives CDR1 SGHDT, CDR2 YYEEEE. The CDR3 extends over 16 amino acids. Trimming at V came to 0 bases and at J to 4 bases, leaving 9 bases not matched to a gene.

This clone appeared a few times. This chain joins TRBV9 and TRBJ2-3; weak D call: TRBD2 (7 bases). The CDR3 consists of 14 residues. Germline assignment: CDR1 SGDLS and CDR2 YYNGEE. Trimming left V 4 bases short and J 6 bases short, with 15 bases between. CDR3 region: CASSLLWGGDTQYF. For the CDR3, the DNA is TGTGCCAGCAGCCTTTTATGGGGGGGCGATACGCAGTATTTT.

The V and J genes are TRBV5-8 and TRBJ2-7; D remains unclear. The germline V gene has CDR1 SGHTS and CDR2 YDEGEE. The CDR3 spans 11 residues. The V gene lost 5 bases and the J gene lost 4 bases, with 7 bases spanning the gap. Written as DNA, the CDR3 is TGTGCCAGCAGTGCCCTGTACGAGCAGTACTTC. It is translated as CASSALYEQYF.

The chain is built from TRBV4-1 and TRBJ2-3; the D is unclear. Per the germline V gene, CDR1 is MGHRA and CDR2 is YSYEKL. The ends were cut back, 0 bases at V and 2 bases at J, with 15 bases in the middle. The CDR3 spans 17 residues. The DNA of the CDR3 is TGCGCCAGCAGCCAAGATAAGAGCCTCTCGAACACAGATACGCAGTATTTT. Protein: CASSQDKSLSNTDTQYF.

The chain has TRBV6-5 and TRBJ2-1; 7 bases fit TRBD1. Germline-derived CDR1 and CDR2 are MNHEY and SVGAGI. V dropped 4 bases and J dropped 3; count of bases not matched to a gene: 6. CDR3 size: 15 residues. CDR3 residues: CASSSDRAGYNEQFF. The CDR3 nucleotides are TGTGCCAGCAGTTCCGACAGGGCGGGCTACAATGAGCAGTTCTTC.

V is TRBV1 and J is TRBJ1-2. TRBV1 is flagged as a pseudogene. The CDR3 is made up of 14 amino acids. CDR3 in DNA: TGCACCAGCAGCCAAGAGGGGACGGATAATGGCTACACCTTC. It is translated as CTSSQEGTDNGYTF.

The V gene is TRBV18, the J gene TRBJ2-3; maybe TRBD2 (5 bases). The CDR3 totals 16 residues. V lost 0 bases to trimming and J lost 4 bases, with 14 bases between them. The germline CDR1 and CDR2 sequences are KGHSH and LQKENI. The CDR3 is CASSPPRAASADTQYF. DNA of the CDR3: TGTGCCAGCTCACCACCGCGGGCGGCGAGTGCAGATACGCAGTATTTT.

The genes are TRBV4-2 and TRBJ2-3; possibly TRBD2 for D (5 bases). Germline V gene data show CDR1 as LGHNA and CDR2 as YNFKEQ. Trimming removed 0 bases from V and 6 bases from J, with 7 bases in between. The CDR3 extends over 13 amino acids. The CDR3 bases are TGTGCCAGCAGCCAAGAACGAGGGGATACGCAGTATTTT. It translates to CASSQERGDTQYF.

The rearrangement links TRBV6-1 to TRBJ1-1; the D is unclear. Trimming stripped 2 bases from V and 1 base from J, with 11 bases between. Germline V gene data show CDR1 as MNHNS and CDR2 as SASEGT. The CDR3 runs 15 residues. The CDR3 nucleotides read TGTGCCAGCAGTGAACGCGGCCCCGGGAACACTGAAGCTTTCTTT. Its translation: CASSERGPGNTEAFF.

The rearrangement uses TRBV18 and TRBJ2-5; D is uncertain. V was cut by 4 bases and J by 5 bases, with 14 bases left in between. The V gene's germline CDR1 is KGHSH and CDR2 LQKENI. The CDR3 length is 14 residues. The CDR3 region is CASSQGERQETQYF. The CDR3 nucleotides read TGTGCCAGCTCACAAGGTGAGCGTCAGGAGACCCAGTACTTC.

The J gene is TRBJ1-2, the V gene TRBV3-1 (or the pseudogene TRBV3-2), with TRBD1 matching over 10 bases. V gave up 3 bases and J gave up 4 bases; unmatched junction bases: 11. The germline gives CDR1 LGHDT, CDR2 YNNKEL (reference sequence). This CDR3 spans 17 amino acids. CDR3 bases: TGTGCCAGCAGCCACCAGGGGGCGGGACAGGGGCCCTATGGCTACACCTTC. Translating it yields CASSHQGAGQGPYGYTF.